The 15 T cell receptor beta chains presented below share a single source sample, sequenced in a study of OX40 agonist ivuxolimab in advanced cancers. Using immunoSEQ multiplex PCR, the repertoire was profiled, and TCRdb retains in-frame clones only, with some absent. The repertoire consists of 70,000 to 85,000 clones, with almost 85% occurring once and the leading ten covering around 2.1%. The specimen comprised CD4+ or CD8+ T cells sorted from blood, sampled in a trial of the OX40 agonist ivuxolimab. Receptors were obtained from an adult with an advanced solid tumor such as melanoma, head and neck, liver or kidney cancer.

The V call is TRBV7-7, the J call TRBJ2-2; 9 nucleotides match TRBD1. The germline V gene encodes CDR1 SSHAT and CDR2 FNYEAQ (reference sequence). CDR3 length equals 15 residues. Losses at the gene ends were 5 bases for V and 2 bases for J; bases not matched to a gene: 3. Here the CDR3 DNA reads TGTGCCAGCAGCATGACAGGGGGTAACACCGGGGAGCTGTTTTTT. This codes for CASSMTGGNTGELFF.

The chain combines TRBV7-3 with TRBJ2-1; 9 nucleotides line up with TRBD1. V lost 5 bases to trimming and J lost 6 bases; unmatched junction nucleotides: 11. Germline values: CDR1 SGHTA, CDR2 FQGTGA. CDR3 size: 16 residues. The CDR3 DNA reads TGTGCCAGCAGCCCTAACAGGGGACAGGGCGTCAATGAGCAGTTCTTC. Translating gives CASSPNRGQGVNEQFF.

The rearrangement uses TRBV4-3 and TRBJ2-3, with no clear D. Germline V CDR1 and CDR2: LGHNA, YSLEER. The CDR3 totals 15 residues. V shed 1 base and J shed 6 bases, with 14 bases lying between them. CDR3 loop: CASSQGLAASDTQYF. For the CDR3, the DNA is TGCGCCAGCAGCCAAGGATTAGCCGCGTCGGATACGCAGTATTTT.

CDR3 nucleotide sequence: TGTGCCAGCAGCTTCCACGGTGGGGGCTACACCTTC. Translation: CASSFHGGGYTF. The chain recombines TRBV7-9 with TRBJ1-2; D not certain. There are 12 residues in the CDR3. Deletions cut 3 bases from V and 8 bases from J, with 10 bases between. CDR1 and CDR2 from the germline V gene are SEHNR and FQNEAQ (reference sequence).

V and J are TRBV28 and TRBJ2-7; 7 positions agree with TRBD1. The CDR3 has 14 residues. Per the germline V gene, CDR1 is MDHEN and CDR2 is SYDVKM. Trimming removed 7 bases from V and 0 bases from J; junction bases left unmatched: 6. CDR3 in DNA: TGTGCCAGCAAATCAGGGGGTAGCTCCTACGAGCAGTACTTC. This sequence encodes CASKSGGSSYEQYF.

At least ten counts were recorded for this clone. The chain carries TRBV15 and TRBJ1-1; D remains ambiguous. Per the germline V gene, CDR1 is LNHNV and CDR2 is YYDKDF (reference sequence). V was trimmed by 0 bases and J by 11 bases, leaving 13 bases between them. CDR3 length: 13 amino acids. For the CDR3, the DNA is TGTGCCACCAGCAGAGATTGGGGTGGGGAGGCTTTCTTT. Protein sequence: CATSRDWGGEAFF.

This sequence joins TRBV5-5 and TRBJ1-5, with 8 nucleotides matching TRBD1. J lost 3 bases, V lost 0 bases, and 8 bases had no gene match. There are 17 residues in the CDR3. CDR1 and CDR2 from the germline V gene are SGHKS and YYEKEE (reference sequence). CDR3 protein: CASSLEMLGQVNQPQHF. The CDR3 nucleotides read TGTGCCAGCAGCTTGGAGATGTTGGGACAGGTCAATCAGCCCCAGCATTTT. Variable domain in full (rest from reference TRBV5-5 and TRBJ1-5): DAGVTQSPTHLIKTRGQQVTLRCSPISGHKSVSWYQQVLGQGPQFIFQYYEKEERGRGNFPDRFSARQFPNYSSELNVNALLLGDSALYLCASSLEMLGQVNQPQHFGDGTRLSIL.

This sequence joins TRBV6-6 and TRBJ2-7; the D gene is possibly TRBD2 (6 bases). Trimming cost V 2 bases and J 2 bases, with 13 bases left between them. The germline V gene has CDR1 MNHNY and CDR2 SVGAGI (reference sequence). This CDR3 has 15 residues. CDR3 residues: CASSYREPGTYEQYF. The CDR3 DNA reads TGTGCCAGCAGTTACCGGGAGCCTGGGACCTACGAGCAGTACTTC.

This clone was counted a few times. The rearrangement links TRBV5-1 to TRBJ2-7, with 8 bases identical to TRBD1. The V segment lost 1 base and the J segment 3 bases; nucleotides outside the gene matches: 3. Per germline, CDR1 SGHRS and CDR2 YFSETQ. This CDR3 is built from 14 residues. The CDR3 region is CASSLPGTGYEQYF. Written as DNA, the CDR3 is TGCGCCAGCAGCTTGCCCGGGACAGGCTACGAGCAGTACTTC.

The chain recombines TRBV7-9 with TRBJ1-6; perhaps TRBD1 as D (5 bases). Trimming removed 7 bases at V and 7 bases at J, with 14 bases between. Germline V gives CDR1 SEHNR, CDR2 FQNEAQ (reference sequence). The CDR3 length is 14 residues. For the CDR3, the DNA is TGTGCCAGCACTCCGGGGGTCCCCAATTCACCCCTCCACTTT. Protein product: CASTPGVPNSPLHF.

Ten or more counts support this clone. The chain carries TRBV6-6 and TRBJ1-1, with no clear D. V lost 5 bases to trimming and J lost 1 base, with 11 bases between them. CDR1 is MNHNY and CDR2 is SVGAGI in the germline V gene (reference sequence). CDR3 length: 14 residues. The CDR3 DNA reads TGTGCCAGCAGTCCTCCGGGGAGGAACACTGAAGCTTTCTTT. Translated, it gives CASSPPGRNTEAFF.

The chain combines TRBV5-1 with TRBJ2-2; 15 nucleotides align to TRBD2. The J segment lost 3 bases and the V segment lost 7 bases, leaving 4 bases of the junction unmatched. The CDR3 runs 16 residues. Germline V gene lookup returns CDR1 SGHRS and CDR2 YFSETQ. The CDR3 sequence: CASGGLAGGDTGELFF. The CDR3 nucleotides are TGCGCCAGCGGGGGACTAGCGGGAGGAGACACCGGGGAGCTGTTTTTT.

V usage is TRBV23-1 and J usage is TRBJ1-2, with 8 bases fitting TRBD1. TRBV23-1 is treated as an ORF (open reading frame) with a function not yet certain. Trimming at V came to 2 bases and at J to 4 bases, leaving 15 bases not matched to a gene. The CDR3 is 18 amino acids. In DNA form, the CDR3 reads TGCGCCAGCAGTCAACTTGACAGGGGAAGAAAAACCTCCTATGGCTACACCTTC. It translates to CASSQLDRGRKTSYGYTF.

This chain connects TRBV6-5 to TRBJ2-7; unclear D gene. Per germline, CDR1 MNHEY and CDR2 SVGAGI. Trimming left V 7 bases short and J 7 bases short, with 14 bases between. This CDR3 contains 12 residues. In DNA form, the CDR3 reads TGTGCCAGCAACGGTGTTTCGAGTGAGCAGTACTTC. Amino acid sequence: CASNGVSSEQYF.

The chain carries TRBV27 and TRBJ1-1, with D maybe TRBD1 (5 bases). The CDR3 consists of 14 residues. The germline V and J ends were trimmed by 6 bases and 4 bases, with 15 bases remaining between them. Germline CDR1 and CDR2: MNHEY and SMNVEV (reference sequence). CDR3 sequence: CASRFLLRGTEAFF. The CDR3, as DNA: TGTGCCAGCAGGTTCCTCTTGAGGGGCACTGAAGCTTTCTTT.